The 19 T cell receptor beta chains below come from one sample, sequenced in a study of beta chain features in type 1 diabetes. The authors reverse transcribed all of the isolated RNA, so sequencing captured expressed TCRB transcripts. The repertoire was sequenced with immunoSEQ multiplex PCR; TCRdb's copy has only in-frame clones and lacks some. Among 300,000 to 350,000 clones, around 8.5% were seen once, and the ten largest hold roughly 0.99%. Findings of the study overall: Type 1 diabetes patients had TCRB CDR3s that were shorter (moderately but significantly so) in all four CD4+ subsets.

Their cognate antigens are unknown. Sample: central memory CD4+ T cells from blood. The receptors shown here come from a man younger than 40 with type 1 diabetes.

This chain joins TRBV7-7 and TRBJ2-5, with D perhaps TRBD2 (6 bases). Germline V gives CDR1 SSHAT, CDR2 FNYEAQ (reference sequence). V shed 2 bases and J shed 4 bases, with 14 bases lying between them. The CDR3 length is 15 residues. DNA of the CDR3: TGTGCCAGCAGCTTATACGGGGGTCCGGGAGAGACCCAGTACTTC. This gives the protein CASSLYGGPGETQYF. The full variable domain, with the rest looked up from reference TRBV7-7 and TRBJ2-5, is GAGVSQSPRYKVTKRGQDVTLRCDPISSHATLYWYQQALGQGPEFLTYFNYEAQPDKSGLPSDRFSAERPEGSISTLTIQRTEQRDSAMYRCASSLYGGPGETQYFGPGTRLLVL.

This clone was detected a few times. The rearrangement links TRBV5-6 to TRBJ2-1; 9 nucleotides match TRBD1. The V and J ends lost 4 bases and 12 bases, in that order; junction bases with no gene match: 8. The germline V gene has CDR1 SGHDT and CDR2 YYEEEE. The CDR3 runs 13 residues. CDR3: CASSLGTGSGQFF. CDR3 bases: TGTGCCAGCAGCCTAGGGACAGGGTCGGGGCAGTTCTTC.

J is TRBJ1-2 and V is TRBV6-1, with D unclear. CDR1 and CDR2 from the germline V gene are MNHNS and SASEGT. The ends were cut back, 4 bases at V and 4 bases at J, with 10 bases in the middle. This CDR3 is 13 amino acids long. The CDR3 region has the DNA TGTGCCAGCAGTGGTTCGGCTTCCTATGGCTACACCTTC. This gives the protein CASSGSASYGYTF.

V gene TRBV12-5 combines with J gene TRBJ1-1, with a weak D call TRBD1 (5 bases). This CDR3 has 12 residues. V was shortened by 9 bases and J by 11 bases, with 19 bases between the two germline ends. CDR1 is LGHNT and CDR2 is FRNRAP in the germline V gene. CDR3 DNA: TGTGCTAGCAGCGGGACTCACATTTTGGCTTTCTTT. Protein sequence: CASSGTHILAFF.

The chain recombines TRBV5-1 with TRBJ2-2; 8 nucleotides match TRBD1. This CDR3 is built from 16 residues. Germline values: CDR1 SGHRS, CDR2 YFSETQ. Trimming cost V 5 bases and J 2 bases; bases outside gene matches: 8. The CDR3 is CASRWDRTLNTGELFF. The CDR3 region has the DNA TGCGCCAGCAGATGGGACAGGACCTTAAACACCGGGGAGCTGTTTTTT.

DNA of the CDR3: TGTGCCAGCAGCTCTTACAGGGGGCATCAGCCCCAGCATTTT. Protein product: CASSSYRGHQPQHF. The gene calls are TRBV28 and TRBJ1-5; 9 bases match TRBD1. The CDR3 runs to 14 residues. Germline CDR1 reads MDHEN; CDR2 reads SYDVKM. The J segment lost 5 bases and the V segment lost 6 bases, leaving 5 bases of the junction unmatched.

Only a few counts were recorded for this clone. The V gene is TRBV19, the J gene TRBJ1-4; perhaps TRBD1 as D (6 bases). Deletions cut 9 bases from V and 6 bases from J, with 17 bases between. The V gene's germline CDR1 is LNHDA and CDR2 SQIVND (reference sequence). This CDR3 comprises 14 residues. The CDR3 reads CASLLQGTDEKLFF. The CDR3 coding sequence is TGTGCCAGCCTTTTACAGGGTACGGATGAAAAACTGTTTTTT.

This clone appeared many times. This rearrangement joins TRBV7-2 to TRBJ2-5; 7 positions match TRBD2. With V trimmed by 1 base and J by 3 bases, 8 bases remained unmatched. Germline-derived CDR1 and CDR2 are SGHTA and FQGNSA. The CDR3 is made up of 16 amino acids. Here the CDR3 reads CASSLGGGVFKETQYF. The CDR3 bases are TGTGCCAGCAGCTTAGGGGGAGGGGTCTTTAAAGAGACCCAGTACTTC.

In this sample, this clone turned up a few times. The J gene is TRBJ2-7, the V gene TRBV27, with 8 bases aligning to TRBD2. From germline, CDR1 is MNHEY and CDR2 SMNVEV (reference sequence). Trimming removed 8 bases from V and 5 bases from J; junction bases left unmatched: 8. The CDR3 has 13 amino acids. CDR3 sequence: CASRSAGGNEQYF. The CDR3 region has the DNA TGTGCCAGCCGTAGTGCGGGGGGTAACGAGCAGTACTTC.

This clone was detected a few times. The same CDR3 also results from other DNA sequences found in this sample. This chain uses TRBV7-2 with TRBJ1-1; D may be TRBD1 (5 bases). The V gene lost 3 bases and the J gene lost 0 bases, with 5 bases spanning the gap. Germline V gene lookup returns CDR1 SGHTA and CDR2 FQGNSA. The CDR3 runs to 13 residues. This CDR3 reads CASSLTVNTEAFF. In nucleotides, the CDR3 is TGTGCCAGCAGCTTGACAGTGAACACTGAAGCTTTCTTT.

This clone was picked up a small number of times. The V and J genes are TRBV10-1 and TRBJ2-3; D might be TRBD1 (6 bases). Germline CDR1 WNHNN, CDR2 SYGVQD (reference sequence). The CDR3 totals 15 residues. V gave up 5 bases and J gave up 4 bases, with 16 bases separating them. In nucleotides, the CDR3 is TGCGCCAGCAGTCCCGTTAACAGGGTAGCAGATACGCAGTATTTT. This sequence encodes CASSPVNRVADTQYF.

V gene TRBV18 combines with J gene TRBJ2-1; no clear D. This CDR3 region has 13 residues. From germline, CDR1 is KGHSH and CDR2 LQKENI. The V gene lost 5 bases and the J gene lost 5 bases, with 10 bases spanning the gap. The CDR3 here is CASSSIVDNEQFF. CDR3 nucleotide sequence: TGTGCCAGCTCATCTATTGTGGACAATGAGCAGTTCTTC.

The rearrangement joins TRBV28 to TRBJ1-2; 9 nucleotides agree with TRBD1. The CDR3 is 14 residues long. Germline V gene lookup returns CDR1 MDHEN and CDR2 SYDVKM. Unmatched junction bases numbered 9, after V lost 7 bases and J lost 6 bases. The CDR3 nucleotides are TGTGCCAGCACCTCGACAGGGGGATCAAATGGCTACACCTTC. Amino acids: CASTSTGGSNGYTF.

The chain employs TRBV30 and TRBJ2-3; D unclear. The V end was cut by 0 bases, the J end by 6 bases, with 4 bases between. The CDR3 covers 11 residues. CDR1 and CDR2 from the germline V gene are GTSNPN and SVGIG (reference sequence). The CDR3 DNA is TGTGCCTGGAGTGTAAAGGATACGCAGTATTTT. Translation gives CAWSVKDTQYF.

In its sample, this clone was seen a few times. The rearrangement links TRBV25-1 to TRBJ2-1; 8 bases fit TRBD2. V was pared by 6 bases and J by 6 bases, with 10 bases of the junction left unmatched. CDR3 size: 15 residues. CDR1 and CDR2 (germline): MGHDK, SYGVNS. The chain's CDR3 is CASRETGGLGNEQFF. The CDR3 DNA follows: TGTGCCAGCAGAGAGACGGGGGGGCTGGGCAATGAGCAGTTCTTC.

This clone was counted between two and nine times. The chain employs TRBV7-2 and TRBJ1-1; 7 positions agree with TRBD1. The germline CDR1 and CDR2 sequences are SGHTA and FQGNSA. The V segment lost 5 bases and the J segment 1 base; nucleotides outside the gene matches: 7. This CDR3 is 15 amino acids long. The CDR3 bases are TGTGCCAGCAGCCCCGGGGACAGAAAGAACACTGAAGCTTTCTTT. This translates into CASSPGDRKNTEAFF.

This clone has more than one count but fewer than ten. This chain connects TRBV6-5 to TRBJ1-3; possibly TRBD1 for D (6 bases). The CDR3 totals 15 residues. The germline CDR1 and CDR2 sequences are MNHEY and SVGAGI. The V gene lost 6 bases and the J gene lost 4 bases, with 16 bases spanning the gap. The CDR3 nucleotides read TGTGCCAGCAGCTCCGGGACACTGGGGGGAAACACCATATATTTT. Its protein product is CASSSGTLGGNTIYF.

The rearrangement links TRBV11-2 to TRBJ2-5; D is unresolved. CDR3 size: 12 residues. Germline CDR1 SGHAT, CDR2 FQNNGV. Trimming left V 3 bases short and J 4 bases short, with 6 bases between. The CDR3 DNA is TGTGCCAGCAGCTTTGGTCGAGAGACCCAGTACTTC. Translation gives CASSFGRETQYF.

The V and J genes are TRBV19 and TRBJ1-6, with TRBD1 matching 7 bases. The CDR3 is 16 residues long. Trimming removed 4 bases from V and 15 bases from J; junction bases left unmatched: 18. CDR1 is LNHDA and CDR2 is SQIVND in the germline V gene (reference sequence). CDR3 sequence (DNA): TGTGCCAGTAGTACGAAGGACAGGCCCCCATTCGGGAACCTCCACTTT. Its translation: CASSTKDRPPFGNLHF.